This TCR beta chain was recorded in a study of identical twins. The CDR3 contains 15 residues. Germline lookup yields CDR1 SNHLY and CDR2 FYNNEI. The ends were cut back, 3 bases at V and 3 bases at J, with 13 bases in the middle. A single record per CDR3 protein comes from TCRdb applying MiXCR to the 5' RACE reads. The sample carries about 1.7 million distinct CDR3 sequences, more than 30% recorded once. Sequencing used cord blood. This sequence was found in a newborn girl in good health. This rearrangement joins TRBV2 to TRBJ2-3, with D possibly TRBD2 on 6 matching bases. As DNA, the CDR3 is TGTGCCAGCAGTGATCCTTGGGACTTTACAGATACGCAGTATTTT. It codes for CASSDPWDFTDTQYF.